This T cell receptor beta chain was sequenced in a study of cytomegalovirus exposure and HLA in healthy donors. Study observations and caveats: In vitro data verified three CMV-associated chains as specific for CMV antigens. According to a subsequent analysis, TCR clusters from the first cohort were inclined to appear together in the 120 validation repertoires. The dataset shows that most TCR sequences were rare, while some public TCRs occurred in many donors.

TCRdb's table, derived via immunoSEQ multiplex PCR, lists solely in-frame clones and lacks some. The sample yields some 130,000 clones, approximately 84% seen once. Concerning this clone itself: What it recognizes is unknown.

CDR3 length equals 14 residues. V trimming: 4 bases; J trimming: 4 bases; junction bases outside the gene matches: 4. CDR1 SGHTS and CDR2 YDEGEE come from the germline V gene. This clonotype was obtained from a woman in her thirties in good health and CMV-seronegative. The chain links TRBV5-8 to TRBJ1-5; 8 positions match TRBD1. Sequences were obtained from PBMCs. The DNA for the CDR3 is TGTGCCAGCAGCCAAGACAGGGGAAATCAGCCCCAGCATTTT. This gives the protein CASSQDRGNQPQHF.